The next 22 T cell receptor beta chains were all read from a single sample in a study of vaccination effects on CD4 cells after COVID-19. Libraries were prepared by immunoSEQ multiplex PCR; TCRdb keeps only in-frame clonotypes and omits some of them. The sample lists 35,000 to 45,000 clones; roughly 69% were seen once. Antigen-specific CD4+ T cells expanded by the ViraFEST assay with viral peptide pools were then sequenced. It was after around 10 days of culture that CD4+ T cells were isolated. Sometime from March through December 2020, the person acquired a SARS-CoV-2 infection that PCR confirmed. The antigens these receptors bind are not known. The material sequenced was CD4+ T cells from PBMCs cultured with HCoV-NL63 spike peptides, taken before COVID-19 vaccination. Receptor source: a human donor who had a prior SARS-CoV-2 infection.

This clone was counted only a few times. The CDR3 region is CSASQGGEKLFF. The CDR3 DNA sequence: TGCAGTGCTAGTCAGGGGGGCGAAAAACTGTTTTTT. V usage is TRBV20-1 and J usage is TRBJ1-4, with 7 bases that match TRBD1. With 3 bases clipped from V and 8 bases from J, the junction kept 3 bases outside the gene matches. CDR3 length equals 12 residues. Germline CDR1 reads DFQATT; CDR2 reads SNEGSKA (reference sequence).

This chain connects TRBV10-3 to TRBJ2-1; D is perhaps TRBD2 (7 bases). The germline CDR1 and CDR2 sequences are ENHRY and SYGVKD. There are 17 residues in the CDR3. Trimming cost V 2 bases and J 0 bases, with 14 bases left between them. CDR3 loop: CAISEVGGLSSYNEQFF. As DNA, the CDR3 is TGTGCCATCAGTGAGGTGGGGGGGCTTAGCTCCTACAATGAGCAGTTCTTC.

This chain links TRBV18 with TRBJ2-5, with a tentative D call TRBD2 (6 bases). Germline V gene sequence: CDR1 KGHSH, CDR2 LQKENI. The ends were cut back, 1 base at V and 11 bases at J, with 14 bases in the middle. This CDR3 contains 13 residues. The DNA for the CDR3 is TGTGCCAGCTCACCACTAGCGGCGAGGAGACAGTACTTC. This gives the protein CASSPLAARRQYF.

The CDR3 here is CASSGRDKRTEAFF. CDR3 in DNA: TGTGCCAGCAGCGGCCGGGACAAGAGGACTGAAGCTTTCTTT. The rearrangement uses TRBV5-6 and TRBJ1-1; perhaps TRBD1 as D (6 bases). The V gene's germline CDR1 is SGHDT and CDR2 YYEEEE. CDR3 length: 14 residues. The V and J ends lost 4 bases and 5 bases respectively, with 15 bases between them.

Ten or more counts support this clone. V is TRBV2 and J is TRBJ1-4, with TRBD1 identical over 10 bases. CDR3 length: 14 amino acids. The V segment lost 6 bases and the J segment 8 bases; nucleotides outside the gene matches: 6. The germline gives CDR1 SNHLY, CDR2 FYNNEI. The CDR3 here is CASSVDRGREKLFF. The CDR3 DNA sequence: TGTGCCAGCAGCGTAGACAGGGGGCGGGAAAAACTGTTTTTT. The full variable domain, completed using reference TRBV2 and TRBJ1-4, is EPEVTQTPSHQVTQMGQEVILRCVPISNHLYFYWYRQILGQKVEFLVSFYNNEISEKSEIFDDQFSVERPDGSNFTLKIRSTKLEDSAMYFCASSVDRGREKLFFGSGTQLSVL.

This clone showed up just once. The V call is TRBV23-1, the J call TRBJ2-3, with D tentatively TRBD2 (5 bases). TRBV23-1 is filed as an ORF, its function uncertain. The CDR3 has 22 amino acids. The ends were cut back, 4 bases at V and 2 bases at J, with 34 bases in the middle. The CDR3 nucleotides are TGCGCCAGCAGTCCATCACGGGATCCCGGCAGCGGAGGAATCCCCCACACAGATACGCAGTATTTT. Translating it yields CASSPSRDPGSGGIPHTDTQYF.

This chain joins TRBV11-1 and TRBJ1-2; D perhaps matches TRBD1 (6 bases). Trimming took 11 bases from V and 7 from J, leaving 17 bases between them. From germline, CDR1 is SGHAT and CDR2 FQDESV (reference sequence). The CDR3 loop spans 12 amino acids. The CDR3 bases are TGTGCCTCCAGCCCAGGGGTCCTTGGCTACACCTTC. Protein product: CASSPGVLGYTF. Looking up the rest from reference TRBV11-1 and TRBJ1-2 gives the full variable domain: EAEVAQSPRYKITEKSQAVAFWCDPISGHATLYWYRQILGQGPELLVQFQDESVVDDSQLPKDRFSAERLKGVDSTLKIQPAELGDSAMYLCASSPGVLGYTFGSGTRLTVV.

This clone has a handful of counts. The chain carries TRBV2 and TRBJ1-1; D gene ambiguous. V was shortened by 6 bases and J by 5 bases, with 10 bases between the two germline ends. Germline-derived CDR1 and CDR2 are SNHLY and FYNNEI. This CDR3 contains 12 residues. CDR3 loop: CASSEQGTEAFF. The CDR3 DNA reads as TGTGCCAGCAGCGAACAAGGGACTGAAGCTTTCTTT.

The chain couples TRBV30 to TRBJ1-5, with D hard to call. The CDR3 loop spans 16 amino acids. Trimming stripped 0 bases from V and 3 bases from J, with 15 bases between. Germline values: CDR1 GTSNPN, CDR2 SVGIG (reference sequence). Written as DNA, the CDR3 is TGTGCCTGGAGTGTACGCGGGAGGCGACTCAATCAGCCCCAGCATTTT. Protein product: CAWSVRGRRLNQPQHF.

The gene calls are TRBV7-2 and TRBJ2-7; D is ambiguous. Germline loops: CDR1 SGHTA, CDR2 FQGNSA. The CDR3 is made up of 12 amino acids. V was trimmed by 3 bases and J by 3 bases, leaving 6 bases between them. The CDR3 coding sequence is TGTGCCAGCAGCTTTCTTGGCTACGAGCAGTACTTC. This translates into CASSFLGYEQYF.

The V gene is TRBV6-5, the J gene TRBJ2-1; D call uncertain. Deletions cut 7 bases from V and 4 bases from J, with 14 bases between. The CDR3 loop spans 14 amino acids. Looked up from germline, CDR1 is MNHEY and CDR2 is SVGAGI. The CDR3 DNA sequence: TGTGCCAGCAAGAGCGACCTATTGTACAATGAGCAGTTCTTC. Its translation: CASKSDLLYNEQFF.

The V call is TRBV6-6, the J call TRBJ2-7; D is ambiguous. Trimming cost V 2 bases and J 0 bases, with 8 bases left between them. Germline V gene lookup returns CDR1 MNHNY and CDR2 SVGAGI (reference sequence). The CDR3 runs 14 residues. The CDR3 loop reads CASSYGRSSYEQYF. DNA for the CDR3: TGTGCCAGCAGTTACGGGCGGAGCTCCTACGAGCAGTACTTC.

The chain links TRBV11-2 to TRBJ2-7; D unresolved. This CDR3 region has 15 residues. Trimming took off 3 bases at V and 0 bases at J, with 12 bases between the two ends. Per germline, CDR1 SGHAT and CDR2 FQNNGV. DNA of the CDR3: TGTGCCAGCAGCTTTAGGACCAGTCACTCCTACGAGCAGTACTTC. This gives the protein CASSFRTSHSYEQYF.

The J gene is TRBJ1-2, the V gene TRBV3-1 (or the pseudogene TRBV3-2); 7 nucleotides align to TRBD1. Germline V lookup: CDR1 LGHDT, CDR2 YNNKEL (reference sequence). The CDR3 sequence is 15 residues long. J was trimmed by 5 bases and V by 4 bases; bases with no gene match: 10. In nucleotides, the CDR3 is TGTGCCAGCAGCCTAGGGACAGCCAGCGATTATGGCTACACCTTC. It is translated as CASSLGTASDYGYTF.

The chain carries TRBV4-2 and TRBJ2-3; TRBD2 aligns across 10 bases. Germline CDR1 reads LGHNA; CDR2 reads YNFKEQ. This CDR3 comprises 16 residues. The V and J ends lost 0 bases and 6 bases, in that order; junction bases with no gene match: 6. The DNA of the CDR3 is TGTGCCAGCAGCCAAGAACGAGCGGGAGGGCTGGATACGCAGTATTTT. It encodes CASSQERAGGLDTQYF.

This sequence joins TRBV3-1 (or the pseudogene TRBV3-2) and TRBJ1-5; no firm D call. V dropped 1 base and J dropped 6 bases, with 13 bases sitting between them. Per the germline V gene, CDR1 is LGHDT and CDR2 is YNNKEL (reference sequence). The CDR3 extends over 15 amino acids. CDR3 protein: CASSQGGVSGQPQHF. The CDR3 region has the DNA TGTGCCAGCAGCCAAGGTGGTGTAAGCGGTCAGCCCCAGCATTTT.

This rearrangement joins TRBV3-1 (or the pseudogene TRBV3-2) to TRBJ2-5; D is ambiguous. Germline assignment: CDR1 LGHDT and CDR2 YNNKEL (reference sequence). The length of the CDR3 is 12 residues. The ends were cut back, 0 bases at V and 4 bases at J, with 3 bases in the middle. Here the CDR3 reads CASSQDRETQYF. In nucleotides, the CDR3 is TGTGCCAGCAGCCAAGATAGAGAGACCCAGTACTTC.

The CDR3 protein is CAGVDGTSYEQYF. DNA for the CDR3: TGCGCCGGAGTGGACGGAACGTCCTACGAGCAGTACTTC. V and J are TRBV5-1 and TRBJ2-7; D not resolved. V lost 10 bases, J lost 1 base, and 15 bases lay in between. Per the germline V gene, CDR1 is SGHRS and CDR2 is YFSETQ. This CDR3 is built from 13 residues.

This chain joins TRBV7-2 and TRBJ2-3, with a possible D match to TRBD2 (5 bases). Trimming removed 4 bases from V and 4 bases from J, with 18 bases in between. Germline-derived CDR1 and CDR2 are SGHTA and FQGNSA. This CDR3 spans 16 amino acids. The CDR3 bases are TGTGCCAGCAGCTCACGGGGTGGCCGGGCTCCAGATACGCAGTATTTT. Translated, it gives CASSSRGGRAPDTQYF. Drawing the rest from reference TRBV7-2 and TRBJ2-3, the complete variable domain is GAGVSQSPSNKVTEKGKDVELRCDPISGHTALYWYRQSLGQGLEFLIYFQGNSAPDKSGLPSDRFSAERTGGSVSTLTIQRTQQEDSAVYLCASSSRGGRAPDTQYFGPGTRLTVL.

The chain employs TRBV6-5 and TRBJ1-2; the D is unclear. Looked up from germline, CDR1 is MNHEY and CDR2 is SVGAGI. CDR3 length: 13 residues. Trimming cost V 6 bases and J 1 base, with 9 bases left between them. The CDR3 nucleotides read TGTGCCAGCAGCCCAACAGATAACTATGGCTACACCTTC. This encodes CASSPTDNYGYTF.

The chain employs TRBV2 and TRBJ2-3; TRBD2 agrees at 12 bases. V gave up 5 bases and J gave up 1 base; unmatched junction bases: 4. CDR3 size: 16 residues. Germline CDR1 is SNHLY and CDR2 is FYNNEI. The CDR3 sequence: CASSPWTSGGTDTQYF. The CDR3 bases are TGTGCCAGCAGTCCCTGGACTAGCGGGGGCACAGATACGCAGTATTTT. The variable domain in full, completed from reference TRBV2 and TRBJ2-3, reads EPEVTQTPSHQVTQMGQEVILRCVPISNHLYFYWYRQILGQKVEFLVSFYNNEISEKSEIFDDQFSVERPDGSNFTLKIRSTKLEDSAMYFCASSPWTSGGTDTQYFGPGTRLTVL.

This sequence joins TRBV18 and TRBJ2-3, with D possibly matching TRBD1 (5 bases). Trimming stripped 3 bases from V and 0 bases from J, with 10 bases between. This CDR3 spans 15 amino acids. From germline, CDR1 is KGHSH and CDR2 LQKENI. The chain's CDR3 is CASSPDITSTDTQYF. The CDR3 DNA follows: TGTGCCAGCTCACCGGACATCACTAGCACAGATACGCAGTATTTT.